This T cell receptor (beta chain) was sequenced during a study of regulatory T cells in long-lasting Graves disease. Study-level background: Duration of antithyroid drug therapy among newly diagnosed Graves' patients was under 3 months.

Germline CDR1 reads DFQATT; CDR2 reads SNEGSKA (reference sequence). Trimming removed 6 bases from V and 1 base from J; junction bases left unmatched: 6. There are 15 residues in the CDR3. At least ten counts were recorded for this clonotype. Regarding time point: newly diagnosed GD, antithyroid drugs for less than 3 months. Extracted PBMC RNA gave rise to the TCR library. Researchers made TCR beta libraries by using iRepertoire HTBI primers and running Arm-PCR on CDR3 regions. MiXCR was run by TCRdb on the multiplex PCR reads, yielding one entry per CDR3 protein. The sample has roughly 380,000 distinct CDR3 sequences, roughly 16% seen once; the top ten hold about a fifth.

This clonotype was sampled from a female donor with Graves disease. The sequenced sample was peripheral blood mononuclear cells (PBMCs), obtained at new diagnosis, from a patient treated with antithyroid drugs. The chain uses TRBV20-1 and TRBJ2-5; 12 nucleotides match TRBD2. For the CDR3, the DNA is TGCAGTGCAGAGACTAGCGGGAGTTCCCAAGAGACCCAGTACTTC. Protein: CSAETSGSSQETQYF.